Following are 23 T cell receptor beta chains from one sample sequenced in a study of OX40 agonist ivuxolimab in advanced cancers. The assay was immunoSEQ multiplex PCR, and TCRdb's table has in-frame clones only and misses some. Found here are about 69,000 clones, 90% of them singletons; the top ten hold under 12%. Sequences were derived from CD4+ or CD8+ T cells sorted from blood, sampled in a trial of the OX40 agonist ivuxolimab. These receptors were obtained from an adult with an advanced solid tumor such as melanoma, head and neck, liver or kidney cancer.

J is TRBJ2-5 and V is TRBV5-1, with TRBD1 identical over 7 bases. Per the germline V gene, CDR1 is SGHRS and CDR2 is YFSETQ. The V segment lost 5 bases and the J segment 0 bases; nucleotides outside the gene matches: 1. The CDR3 is 13 residues long. The CDR3 spells CASRDRYQETQYF. The DNA of the CDR3 is TGCGCCAGCAGGGACAGGTACCAAGAGACCCAGTACTTC. Drawing the rest from reference TRBV5-1 and TRBJ2-5, the complete variable domain is KAGVTQTPRYLIKTRGQQVTLSCSPISGHRSVSWYQQTPGQGLQFLFEYFSETQRNKGNFPGRFSGRQFSNSRSEMNVSTLELGDSALYLCASRDRYQETQYFGPGTRLLVL.

The chain uses TRBV4-3 and TRBJ2-3; TRBD1 is a possible D gene (6 bases). CDR3 size: 14 residues. Trimming cost V 0 bases and J 7 bases, with 11 bases left between them. The germline V gene has CDR1 LGHNA and CDR2 YSLEER. This CDR3 is CASSQEDSTNTQYF. The CDR3, as DNA: TGCGCCAGCAGCCAAGAGGACAGCACGAATACGCAGTATTTT.

V gene TRBV20-1 combines with J gene TRBJ2-7; no definite D call. Germline V lookup: CDR1 DFQATT, CDR2 SNEGSKA (reference sequence). The V and J ends lost 6 bases and 9 bases respectively, with 12 bases between them. The CDR3 runs to 10 residues. The CDR3 coding sequence is TGCAGTGCAGGCTGGAGAGGGCAGTACTTC. Protein: CSAGWRGQYF.

This chain links TRBV29-1 with TRBJ1-1; a weak D match, TRBD1 (6 bases). The CDR3 has 11 amino acids. The V gene's germline CDR1 is SQVTM and CDR2 ANQGSEA. V lost 5 bases, J lost 9 bases, and 13 bases lay in between. The CDR3 reads CSVSTDRKAFF. In DNA, the CDR3 is TGCAGCGTTTCCACAGACAGGAAAGCTTTCTTT. Full variable domain (outside the CDR3, taken from reference TRBV29-1 and TRBJ1-1): SAVISQKPSRDICQRGTSLTIQCQVDSQVTMMFWYRQQPGQSLTLIATANQGSEATYESGFVIDKFPISRPNLTFSTLTVSNMSPEDSSIYLCSVSTDRKAFFGQGTRLTVV.

The rearrangement joins TRBV28 to TRBJ2-7, with 8 bases matching TRBD1. The CDR3 length is 14 residues. Trimming at V came to 7 bases and at J to 6 bases, leaving 11 bases not matched to a gene. In germline, CDR1 is MDHEN, CDR2 SYDVKM. CDR3 nucleotide sequence: TGTGCCAGCACCTGGACAGGGACCCTGGGCGAGCAGTACTTC. Translation gives CASTWTGTLGEQYF.

Here the CDR3 reads CASPACGDEQYF. For the CDR3, the DNA is TGCGCCAGCCCCGCCTGTGGGGACGAGCAGTACTTC. The rearrangement joins TRBV4-3 to TRBJ2-7; the D is unclear. Germline V gene data show CDR1 as LGHNA and CDR2 as YSLEER. The CDR3 runs 12 residues. The V end was cut by 8 bases, the J end by 5 bases, with 13 bases between.

This chain connects TRBV29-1 to TRBJ1-5, with TRBD1 matching 7 bases. Unmatched junction bases numbered 2, after V lost 4 bases and J lost 2 bases. Germline V lookup: CDR1 SQVTM, CDR2 ANQGSEA. The CDR3 has 13 residues. The CDR3 bases are TGCAGCGTTGGGACAGGAGGCAATCAGCCCCAGCATTTT. Amino acids: CSVGTGGNQPQHF.

The chain couples TRBV19 to TRBJ2-1, with D possibly being TRBD2 (5 bases). Germline CDR1 is LNHDA and CDR2 is SQIVND (reference sequence). The CDR3 extends over 15 amino acids. The V end lost 0 bases, the J end lost 2 bases, and 8 bases lay between the germline ends. CDR3 residues: CASSIESGPYNEQFF. The DNA for the CDR3 is TGTGCCAGTAGTATAGAGAGCGGACCCTACAATGAGCAGTTCTTC.

V gene TRBV9 combines with J gene TRBJ2-3, with a possible D match to TRBD1 (6 bases). Trimming took 3 bases from V and 0 from J, leaving 14 bases between them. CDR1 and CDR2 from the germline V gene are SGDLS and YYNGEE. The CDR3 has 16 residues. Written as DNA, the CDR3 is TGTGCCAGCAGCGCCCGGGACACTACTAGCACAGATACGCAGTATTTT. Translating gives CASSARDTTSTDTQYF.

This chain connects TRBV7-3 to TRBJ1-3; possibly TRBD1 for D (6 bases). The CDR3 contains 15 residues. Germline loops: CDR1 SGHTA, CDR2 FQGTGA. The germline V and J ends were trimmed by 3 bases and 4 bases, with 13 bases remaining between them. The CDR3 here is CASSLGPGAGNTIYF. The CDR3 DNA reads TGTGCCAGCAGCTTGGGGCCAGGGGCAGGAAACACCATATATTTT.

V and J are TRBV5-1 and TRBJ2-2; unclear D gene. CDR1 is SGHRS and CDR2 is YFSETQ in the germline V gene. The CDR3 has 14 residues. With 7 bases removed from V and 3 bases from J, the gap between germline ends came to 13 bases. Written as DNA, the CDR3 is TGCGCCAGCGCGTTACGGGCGGACACCGGGGAGCTGTTTTTT. This codes for CASALRADTGELFF.

The gene calls are TRBV6-1 and TRBJ1-6; D might be TRBD1 (6 bases). The ends were cut back, 2 bases at V and 2 bases at J, with 10 bases in the middle. The CDR3 extends over 16 amino acids. Looked up from germline, CDR1 is MNHNS and CDR2 is SASEGT. The CDR3 reads CASSEYGGPYNSPLHF. The CDR3 DNA sequence: TGTGCCAGCAGTGAATATGGGGGGCCCTATAATTCACCCCTCCACTTT.

CDR3 region: CASSLAARTSGSKETQYF. The CDR3 bases are TGCGCCAGCAGCTTGGCCGCAAGGACTAGCGGGAGCAAAGAGACCCAGTACTTC. The chain employs TRBV5-1 and TRBJ2-5; the match to TRBD2 covers 13 bases. The germline V gene encodes CDR1 SGHRS and CDR2 YFSETQ. The CDR3 is 18 amino acids. V dropped 0 bases and J dropped 3; count of bases not matched to a gene: 8. Complete variable domain (other parts from reference TRBV5-1 and TRBJ2-5): KAGVTQTPRYLIKTRGQQVTLSCSPISGHRSVSWYQQTPGQGLQFLFEYFSETQRNKGNFPGRFSGRQFSNSRSEMNVSTLELGDSALYLCASSLAARTSGSKETQYFGPGTRLLVL.

This chain joins TRBV7-9 and TRBJ2-1; 13 nucleotides agree with TRBD2. CDR3 length: 15 residues. Germline assignment: CDR1 SEHNR and CDR2 FQNEAQ (reference sequence). After removal of 5 bases from V and 6 bases from J, the junction contained 4 bases not matched to a gene. CDR3 sequence: CASSDGTSGTNEQFF. The CDR3 DNA reads as TGTGCCAGCAGCGACGGGACTAGCGGGACCAATGAGCAGTTCTTC.

The rearrangement links TRBV21-1 to TRBJ1-5. TRBV21-1 is a pseudogene segment. This CDR3 has 17 amino acids. The CDR3 region has the DNA TGTGCCAGCACCCGACTCCGGGAGGTCGGAAGCAATCAGCCCCAGCATTTT. Its protein product is CASTRLREVGSNQPQHF.

This chain uses TRBV7-3 with TRBJ2-2; D is ambiguous. The CDR3 is 16 residues long. V lost 2 bases to trimming and J lost 4 bases, with 14 bases between them. Germline CDR1 and CDR2: SGHTA and FQGTGA. In nucleotides, the CDR3 is TGTGCCAGCAGCTTAGGGCTACTTGGCGGCACCGGGGAGCTGTTTTTT. Protein product: CASSLGLLGGTGELFF.

The chain has TRBV11-2 and TRBJ2-7, with D perhaps matching TRBD1 or TRBD2 (6 bases each). CDR3 size: 14 residues. With 0 bases removed from V and 2 bases from J, the gap between germline ends came to 8 bases. Germline V gene lookup returns CDR1 SGHAT and CDR2 FQNNGV. The CDR3 nucleotides are TGTGCCAGCAGCTTAGACGGGGGCGCCTACGAGCAGTACTTC. Amino acids: CASSLDGGAYEQYF.

V gene TRBV5-6 combines with J gene TRBJ1-6; D gene unclear. The V gene's germline CDR1 is SGHDT and CDR2 YYEEEE. The V and J ends lost 4 bases and 7 bases respectively, with 15 bases between them. The length of the CDR3 is 15 residues. CDR3 loop: CASSLLGRRNSPLHF. The CDR3 nucleotides are TGTGCCAGCAGCCTATTGGGGAGGAGGAATTCACCCCTCCACTTT. Supplemented by reference TRBV5-6 and TRBJ1-6, the full variable domain reads DAGVTQSPTHLIKTRGQQVTLRCSPKSGHDTVSWYQQALGQGPQFIFQYYEEEERQRGNFPDRFSGHQFPNYSSELNVNALLLGDSALYLCASSLLGRRNSPLHFGNGTRLTVT.

The chain's CDR3 is CASSQDLTFLGQFF. The CDR3 DNA sequence: TGTGCCAGCAGCCAAGACCTCACGTTCCTCGGGCAGTTCTTC. V and J are TRBV4-2 and TRBJ2-1; D ambiguous. CDR3 length: 14 residues. Germline assignment: CDR1 LGHNA and CDR2 YNFKEQ. Trimming removed 0 bases from V and 12 bases from J, with 15 bases in between.

The gene calls are TRBV23-1 and TRBJ1-4; D is unresolved. TRBV23-1 is an ORF for which the function is uncertain. This CDR3 contains 16 residues. Trimming stripped 0 bases from V and 3 bases from J, with 11 bases between. The CDR3: CASSQSRRVANEKLFF. CDR3 in DNA: TGCGCCAGCAGTCAATCGAGGAGGGTGGCTAATGAAAAACTGTTTTTT.

The rearrangement joins TRBV5-1 to TRBJ2-3; 11 bases align to TRBD2. The CDR3 totals 17 residues. Losses at the gene ends were 3 bases for V and 0 bases for J; bases not matched to a gene: 6. The germline gives CDR1 SGHRS, CDR2 YFSETQ. CDR3 region: CASSSLGTSGSTDTQYF. The CDR3 DNA reads as TGCGCCAGCAGCTCCCTCGGGACTAGCGGTAGCACAGATACGCAGTATTTT.

CDR3 DNA: TGTGCCAGCAGCTTGGGCGGGAGAGCCGAGAATTACTTC. This sequence encodes CASSLGGRAENYF. V is TRBV5-4 and J is TRBJ2-7; 7 positions match TRBD2. The CDR3 is 13 residues long. Unmatched junction bases numbered 10, after V lost 0 bases and J lost 13 bases. Germline-derived CDR1 and CDR2 are SGHNT and YYREEE (reference sequence).

The rearrangement links TRBV20-1 to TRBJ1-2; no clear D. There are 11 residues in the CDR3. Trimming removed 5 bases at V and 8 bases at J, with 12 bases between. CDR1 DFQATT and CDR2 SNEGSKA come from the germline V gene (reference sequence). The CDR3 DNA follows: TGCAGTGCTGGAAGGACGGCCGGCTACACCTTC. It is translated as CSAGRTAGYTF.